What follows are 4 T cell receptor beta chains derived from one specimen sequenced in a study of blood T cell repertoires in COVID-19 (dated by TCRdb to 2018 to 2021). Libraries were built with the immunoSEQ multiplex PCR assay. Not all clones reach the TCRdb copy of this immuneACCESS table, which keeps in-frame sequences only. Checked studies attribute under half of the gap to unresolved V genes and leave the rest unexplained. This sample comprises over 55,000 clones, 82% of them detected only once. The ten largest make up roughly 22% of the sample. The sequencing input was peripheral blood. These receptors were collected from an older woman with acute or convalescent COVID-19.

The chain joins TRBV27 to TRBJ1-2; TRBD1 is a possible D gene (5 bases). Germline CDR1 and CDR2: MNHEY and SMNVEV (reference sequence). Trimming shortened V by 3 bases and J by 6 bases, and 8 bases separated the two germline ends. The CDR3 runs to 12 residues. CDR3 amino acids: CASSFAQDGYTF. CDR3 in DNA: TGTGCCAGCAGTTTCGCACAGGATGGCTACACCTTC.

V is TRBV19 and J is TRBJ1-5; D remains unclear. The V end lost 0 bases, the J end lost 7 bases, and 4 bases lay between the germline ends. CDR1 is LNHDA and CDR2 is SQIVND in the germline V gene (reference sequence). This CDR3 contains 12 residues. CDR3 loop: CASSIDEQPQHF. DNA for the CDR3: TGTGCCAGTAGTATAGATGAGCAGCCCCAGCATTTT.

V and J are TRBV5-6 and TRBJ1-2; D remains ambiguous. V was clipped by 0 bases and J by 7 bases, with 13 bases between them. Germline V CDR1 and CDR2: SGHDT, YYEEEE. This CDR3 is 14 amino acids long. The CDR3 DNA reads TGTGCCAGCAGCTTGGACCCTACTGAGGTTGGCTACACCTTC. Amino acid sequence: CASSLDPTEVGYTF.

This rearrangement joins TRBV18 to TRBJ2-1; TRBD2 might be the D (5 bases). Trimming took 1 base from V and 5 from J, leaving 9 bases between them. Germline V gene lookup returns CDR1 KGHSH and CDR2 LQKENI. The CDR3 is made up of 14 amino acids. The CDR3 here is CASSPRGANNEQFF. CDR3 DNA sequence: TGTGCCAGCTCACCACGGGGAGCCAACAATGAGCAGTTCTTC.